This TCR beta chain was sequenced for a study of blood T cell repertoires in COVID-19. The data were produced by immunoSEQ multiplex PCR, yet TCRdb's version contains in-frame clones alone and is incomplete. Here the sample spans approximately 250,000 clones, around four fifths being singletons. CDR1 and CDR2 from the germline V gene are MGHDK and SYGVNS. The CDR3 has 17 residues. The ends lost 0 bases at V and 4 bases at J; junction bases unmatched: 12. This chain joins TRBV25-1 and TRBJ2-7; 7 bases are a match to TRBD1. This clonotype originated in a woman aged 60-70 years with active or convalescent COVID-19. The specimen was peripheral blood. CDR3 sequence (DNA): TGTGCCAGCAGTGAATATTCCCCGACAGGGTGGAAGTACGAGCAGTACTTC. Amino acids: CASSEYSPTGWKYEQYF.